These 17 T cell receptor beta chains came from one sample sequenced in a study of cytomegalovirus exposure and HLA in healthy donors. Amplification used 60 Vbeta primers and 13 Jbeta primers. Data came from immunoSEQ multiplex PCR; TCRdb stores just in-frame clones and leaves some out. The sample yields some 130,000 clones, approximately 80% seen once. Input material: PBMCs. These receptors were collected from a man between 25 and 39 years old in good health and CMV-seronegative.

The chain uses TRBV30 and TRBJ2-3, with 9 bases lining up with TRBD1. The CDR3 is 14 amino acids. Trimming removed 4 bases from V and 2 bases from J; junction bases left unmatched: 4. Germline-derived CDR1 and CDR2 are GTSNPN and SVGIG (reference sequence). The CDR3 sequence is CAWTTGGFTDTQYF. Written as DNA, the CDR3 is TGTGCCTGGACAACAGGGGGCTTCACAGATACGCAGTATTTT.

This rearrangement joins TRBV29-1 to TRBJ1-3; TRBD1 aligns across 7 bases. Germline CDR1 SQVTM, CDR2 ANQGSEA. Trimming removed 7 bases from V and 2 bases from J; junction bases left unmatched: 11. The CDR3 sequence is 15 residues long. The CDR3: CSAKQGRMAGNTIYF. CDR3 in DNA: TGCAGCGCCAAACAGGGGCGTATGGCTGGAAACACCATATATTTT.

The V gene is TRBV7-8, the J gene TRBJ2-5, with TRBD2 matching over 11 bases. Germline loops: CDR1 SGHVS, CDR2 FQNEAQ. V gave up 1 base and J gave up 2 bases; unmatched junction bases: 0. The CDR3 sequence is 15 residues long. The CDR3 DNA sequence: TGTGCCAGCAGCTTAGGACTAGCGGGACAAGAGACCCAGTACTTC. Protein: CASSLGLAGQETQYF.

This clone showed up just once. The J gene is TRBJ2-5, the V gene TRBV5-4; D remains unclear. With 0 bases removed from V and 5 bases from J, the gap between germline ends came to 8 bases. CDR3 length equals 13 residues. Germline V CDR1 and CDR2: SGHNT, YYREEE (reference sequence). This chain's CDR3 is CASSLDFEETQYF. The CDR3 bases are TGTGCCAGCAGCTTGGACTTTGAGGAGACCCAGTACTTC.

A word on this clone: The same CDR3 can be traced to other DNA sequences in this sample. The chain joins TRBV5-1 to TRBJ1-1; D uncertain. Looked up from germline, CDR1 is SGHRS and CDR2 is YFSETQ. The CDR3 is 13 amino acids. V was cut by 0 bases and J by 2 bases, with 5 bases left in between. CDR3 region: CASSLAGNTEAFF. The CDR3 region has the DNA TGCGCCAGCAGCTTGGCAGGAAACACTGAAGCTTTCTTT.

This clone showed up just once. V and J are TRBV30 and TRBJ2-1; 7 bases fit TRBD2. Germline V CDR1 and CDR2: GTSNPN, SVGIG (reference sequence). Trimming took 1 base from V and 5 from J; bases not matched to a gene: 14. This CDR3 spans 17 amino acids. The CDR3 region has the DNA TGTGCCTGGAGTGAAACACTAGCGCCTACCGCCCACAATGAGCAGTTCTTC. Residues: CAWSETLAPTAHNEQFF.

This chain connects TRBV29-1 to TRBJ2-7; tentatively, D is TRBD1 (5 bases). The germline gives CDR1 SQVTM, CDR2 ANQGSEA. V lost 3 bases and J lost 4, with 16 bases in between. CDR3 length equals 14 residues. CDR3 sequence: CSVDQNRPLYEQYF. The CDR3 DNA is TGCAGCGTTGACCAAAACAGGCCCCTATACGAGCAGTACTTC.

CDR3 DNA: TGTGCCAGCAGCTTGAAATCTAGCGGGTTATCTCGCACAGATACGCAGTATTTT. Protein: CASSLKSSGLSRTDTQYF. The chain employs TRBV5-6 and TRBJ2-3; 8 nucleotides line up with TRBD2. From germline, CDR1 is SGHDT and CDR2 YYEEEE. This CDR3 has 18 residues. V trimming: 1 base; J trimming: 1 base; junction bases outside the gene matches: 11.

The chain combines TRBV7-9 with TRBJ2-3; D is unclear. The CDR3 consists of 12 residues. Germline CDR1 reads SEHNR; CDR2 reads FQNEAQ (reference sequence). V shed 6 bases and J shed 6 bases, with 10 bases lying between them. In nucleotides, the CDR3 is TGTGCCAGCAGTATGAGTCTGGATACGCAGTATTTT. Its protein product is CASSMSLDTQYF.

The rearrangement uses TRBV6-6 and TRBJ2-7; 8 bases line up with TRBD1. CDR1 is MNHNY and CDR2 is SVGAGI in the germline V gene (reference sequence). Germline trimming cut 6 bases from V and 2 bases from J; bases unmatched to any gene: 9. The length of the CDR3 is 15 residues. CDR3 region: CASSQRTGRPYEQYF. DNA for the CDR3: TGTGCCAGCAGCCAGAGGACAGGGCGGCCCTACGAGCAGTACTTC.

This clone was found once. J is TRBJ1-5 and V is TRBV7-2; D is unresolved. The CDR3 extends over 13 amino acids. Per germline, CDR1 SGHTA and CDR2 FQGNSA. V lost 5 bases to trimming and J lost 7 bases, with 12 bases between them. The CDR3 loop is CASSPSAGQPQHF. The CDR3 nucleotides are TGTGCCAGCAGCCCCTCCGCGGGACAGCCCCAGCATTTT.

This sequence joins TRBV11-3 and TRBJ2-5, with TRBD2 identical over 7 bases. CDR3 length: 15 amino acids. Trimming took 2 bases from V and 4 from J; bases not matched to a gene: 7. Germline CDR1 reads SGHNT; CDR2 reads YENEEA. For the CDR3, the DNA is TGTGCCAGCAGCTTAAGGACGGCGGGAGCAGAGACCCAGTACTTC. Translating it yields CASSLRTAGAETQYF.

The chain recombines TRBV11-2 with TRBJ1-1; 9 bases match TRBD1. The CDR3 contains 17 residues. Germline values: CDR1 SGHAT, CDR2 FQNNGV. Trimming at V came to 5 bases and at J to 0 bases, leaving 10 bases not matched to a gene. The CDR3 DNA follows: TGTGCCAGCAGCCCCTGGGACAGGGCCGTGGTGAACACTGAAGCTTTCTTT. Its protein product is CASSPWDRAVVNTEAFF. The variable domain in full, with the rest retrieved from reference TRBV11-2 and TRBJ1-1, is EAGVAQSPRYKIIEKRQSVAFWCNPISGHATLYWYQQILGQGPKLLIQFQNNGVVDDSQLPKDRFSAERLKGVDSTLKIQPAKLEDSAVYLCASSPWDRAVVNTEAFFGQGTRLTVV.

This clone was recorded a few times. The same CDR3 arises from other DNA sequences in this sample as well. V is TRBV10-3 and J is TRBJ2-7, with D possibly TRBD1 on 6 matching bases. Germline assignment: CDR1 ENHRY and CDR2 SYGVKD. The V and J ends lost 6 bases and 6 bases respectively, with 12 bases between them. This CDR3 contains 12 residues. This chain's CDR3 is CAIRRAGVEQYF. CDR3 nucleotide sequence: TGTGCCATCAGGCGGGCAGGGGTCGAGCAGTACTTC.

The rearrangement joins TRBV7-2 to TRBJ1-2, with 10 bases that match TRBD1. V dropped 5 bases and J dropped 6; count of bases not matched to a gene: 9. Germline CDR1 SGHTA, CDR2 FQGNSA. The CDR3 is 15 amino acids. For the CDR3, the DNA is TGTGCCAGCAGCCGCCGACAGGGGGCCTCTAATGGCTACACCTTC. Translation: CASSRRQGASNGYTF.

The chain uses TRBV27 and TRBJ1-1; 9 bases align to TRBD1. Germline values: CDR1 MNHEY, CDR2 SMNVEV (reference sequence). The CDR3 has 16 residues. The V gene end was trimmed by 3 bases and the J gene end by 1 base; junction bases not matched to a gene: 6. The CDR3 sequence: CASSFLRGQGNTEAFF. DNA for the CDR3: TGTGCCAGCAGTTTTCTTCGGGGACAGGGGAACACTGAAGCTTTCTTT.

The V gene is TRBV7-8, the J gene TRBJ2-5; 14 positions agree with TRBD2. J lost 5 bases, V lost 4 bases, and 12 bases had no gene match. CDR3 size: 18 residues. Germline assignment: CDR1 SGHVS and CDR2 FQNEAQ. The CDR3 here is CASSSQRTSGRRWETQYF. CDR3 bases: TGTGCCAGCAGCTCGCAGAGGACTAGCGGGAGGAGGTGGGAGACCCAGTACTTC.